Included here is one T cell receptor beta chain sequence, with context. These data originate in a study of CD8+CD57+ T cells in acquired aplastic anemia. Researchers used genomic DNA as the template to profile TCR beta VDJ and CDR3. TCRdb re-derived calls from the reads in MiXCR, one entry per CDR3 protein. Of 200,000 or so distinct CDR3 sequences in the sample, more than 55% are singletons; the top ten hold about 60%. Patients sequenced had flow cytometry evidence of CD8+CD57+ cell expansion. Germline CDR1 is SNHLY and CDR2 is FYNNEI. The CDR3 runs to 14 residues. Between the trimmed V and J ends, which lost 4 bases and 10 bases, there was a span of 20 bases.

Material: sorted CD4+, CD8+, or CD8+CD57+ T cells (not recorded which) from PBMCs. The clonotype originates from a human donor with aplastic anemia. The chain uses TRBV2 and TRBJ2-7; D could derive from TRBD1 or TRBD2 (7 bases each). The CDR3 sequence is CASSGPGGAFEQYF. CDR3 sequence (DNA): TGTGCCAGCAGTGGTCCAGGGGGGGCGTTTGAACAGTACTTC.